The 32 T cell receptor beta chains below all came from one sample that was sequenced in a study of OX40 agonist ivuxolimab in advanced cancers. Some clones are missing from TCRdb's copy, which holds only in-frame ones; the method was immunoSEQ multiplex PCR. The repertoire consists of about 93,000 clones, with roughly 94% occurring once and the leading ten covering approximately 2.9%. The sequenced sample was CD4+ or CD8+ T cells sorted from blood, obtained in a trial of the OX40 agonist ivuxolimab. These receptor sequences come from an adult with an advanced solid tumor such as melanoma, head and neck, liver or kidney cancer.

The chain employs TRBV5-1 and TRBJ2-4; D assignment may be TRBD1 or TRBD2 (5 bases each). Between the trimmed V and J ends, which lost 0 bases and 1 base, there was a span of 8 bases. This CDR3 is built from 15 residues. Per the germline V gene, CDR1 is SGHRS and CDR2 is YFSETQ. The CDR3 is CASSLAEGAKNIQYF. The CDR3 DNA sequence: TGCGCCAGCAGCTTGGCCGAGGGGGCCAAAAACATTCAGTACTTC.

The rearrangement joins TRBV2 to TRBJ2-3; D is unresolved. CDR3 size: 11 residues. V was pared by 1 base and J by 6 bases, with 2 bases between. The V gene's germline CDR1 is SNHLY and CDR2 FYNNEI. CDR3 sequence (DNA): TGTGCCAGCAGTGAAGGGGATACGCAGTATTTT. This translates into CASSEGDTQYF.

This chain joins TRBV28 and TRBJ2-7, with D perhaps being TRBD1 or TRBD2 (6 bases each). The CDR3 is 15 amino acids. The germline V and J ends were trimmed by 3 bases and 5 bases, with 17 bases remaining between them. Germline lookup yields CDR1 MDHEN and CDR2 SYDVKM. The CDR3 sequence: CASSFETGRFHEQYF. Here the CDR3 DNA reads TGTGCCAGCAGTTTTGAAACAGGGAGGTTCCACGAGCAGTACTTC. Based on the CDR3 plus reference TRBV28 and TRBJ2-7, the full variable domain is DVKVTQSSRYLVKRTGEKVFLECVQDMDHENMFWYRQDPGLGLRLIYFSYDVKMKEKGDIPEGYSVSREKKERFSLILESASTNQTSMYLCASSFETGRFHEQYFGPGTRLTVT.

In DNA, the CDR3 is TGTGCCAGCAGTTTAACCGGGGTGATGGATACGCAGTATTTT. This sequence encodes CASSLTGVMDTQYF. V gene TRBV27 combines with J gene TRBJ2-3, with D maybe TRBD2 (5 bases). Germline V gene data show CDR1 as MNHEY and CDR2 as SMNVEV (reference sequence). The V gene lost 2 bases and the J gene lost 6 bases, with 12 bases spanning the gap. CDR3 length equals 14 residues.

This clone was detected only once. The CDR3, as DNA: TGTGCCAGCAGCCGGCGGGGACTAGCGGGGAAGGAGACCCAGTACTTC. Translation: CASSRRGLAGKETQYF. The chain links TRBV11-3 to TRBJ2-5; 13 positions match TRBD2. Germline V gene sequence: CDR1 SGHNT, CDR2 YENEEA. This CDR3 region has 16 residues. V lost 5 bases to trimming and J lost 5 bases; unmatched junction nucleotides: 8. Filled out from reference TRBV11-3 and TRBJ2-5, the complete variable domain reads EAGVVQSPRYKIIEKKQPVAFWCNPISGHNTLYWYLQNLGQGPELLIRYENEEAVDDSQLPKDRFSAERLKGVDSTLKIQPAELGDSAVYLCASSRRGLAGKETQYFGPGTRLLVL.

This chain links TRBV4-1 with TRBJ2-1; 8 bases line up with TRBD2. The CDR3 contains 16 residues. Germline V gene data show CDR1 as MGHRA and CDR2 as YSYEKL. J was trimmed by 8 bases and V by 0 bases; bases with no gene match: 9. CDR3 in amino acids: CASSQEGGTRHYEQFF. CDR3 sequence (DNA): TGCGCCAGCAGCCAAGAAGGAGGGACTAGACACTATGAGCAGTTCTTC.

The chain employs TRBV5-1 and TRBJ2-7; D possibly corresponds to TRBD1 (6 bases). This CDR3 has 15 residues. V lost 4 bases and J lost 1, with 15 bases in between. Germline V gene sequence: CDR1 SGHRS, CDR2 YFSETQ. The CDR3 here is CASSPTGGGSYEQYF. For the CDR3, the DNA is TGCGCCAGCAGCCCGACAGGTGGCGGATCCTACGAGCAGTACTTC.

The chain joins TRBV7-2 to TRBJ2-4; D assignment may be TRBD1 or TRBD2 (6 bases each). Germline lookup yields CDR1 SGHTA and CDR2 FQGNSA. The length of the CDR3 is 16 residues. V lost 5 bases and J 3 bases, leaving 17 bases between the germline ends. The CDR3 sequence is CASSPVGGWGKNIQYF. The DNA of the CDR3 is TGTGCCAGCAGCCCAGTGGGGGGCTGGGGCAAAAACATTCAGTACTTC.

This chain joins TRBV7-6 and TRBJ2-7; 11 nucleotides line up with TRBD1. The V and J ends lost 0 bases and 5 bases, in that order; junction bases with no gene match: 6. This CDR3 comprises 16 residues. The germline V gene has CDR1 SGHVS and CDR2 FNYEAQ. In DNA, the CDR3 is TGTGCCAGCAGCTTAGCGACCCGGACAGGGGGCCACGAGCAGTACTTC. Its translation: CASSLATRTGGHEQYF.

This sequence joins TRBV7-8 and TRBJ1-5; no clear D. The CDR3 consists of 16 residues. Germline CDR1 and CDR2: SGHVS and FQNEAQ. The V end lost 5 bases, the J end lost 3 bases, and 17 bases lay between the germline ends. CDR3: CASSPEGGYPNQPQHF. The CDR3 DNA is TGTGCCAGCAGCCCCGAGGGAGGGTATCCCAATCAGCCCCAGCATTTT.

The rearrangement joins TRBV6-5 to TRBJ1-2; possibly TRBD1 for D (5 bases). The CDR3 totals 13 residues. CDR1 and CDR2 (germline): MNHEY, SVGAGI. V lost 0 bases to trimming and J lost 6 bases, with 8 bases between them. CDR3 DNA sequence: TGTGCCAGCAGTTACTCGGGAGGGGATGGCTACACCTTC. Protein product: CASSYSGGDGYTF.

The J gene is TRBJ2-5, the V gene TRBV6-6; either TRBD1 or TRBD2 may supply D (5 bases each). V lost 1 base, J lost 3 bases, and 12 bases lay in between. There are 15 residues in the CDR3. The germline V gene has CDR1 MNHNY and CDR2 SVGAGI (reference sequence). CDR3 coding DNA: TGTGCCAGCAGTTACTGGCCGGGGCTCGAAGAGACCCAGTACTTC. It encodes CASSYWPGLEETQYF.

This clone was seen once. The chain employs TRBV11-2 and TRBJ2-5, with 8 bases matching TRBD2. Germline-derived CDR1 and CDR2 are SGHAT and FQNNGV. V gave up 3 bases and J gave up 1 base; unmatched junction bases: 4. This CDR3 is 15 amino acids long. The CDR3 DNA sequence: TGTGCCAGCAGCTTTCTAGCGGGCTCCCAAGAGACCCAGTACTTC. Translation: CASSFLAGSQETQYF.

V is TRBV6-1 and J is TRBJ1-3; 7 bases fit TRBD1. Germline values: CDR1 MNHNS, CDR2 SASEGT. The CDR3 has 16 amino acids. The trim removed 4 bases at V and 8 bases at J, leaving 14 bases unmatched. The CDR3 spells CASSGIFRGEGDTIYF. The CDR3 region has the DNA TGTGCCAGCAGTGGAATTTTCAGGGGGGAAGGTGACACCATATATTTT.

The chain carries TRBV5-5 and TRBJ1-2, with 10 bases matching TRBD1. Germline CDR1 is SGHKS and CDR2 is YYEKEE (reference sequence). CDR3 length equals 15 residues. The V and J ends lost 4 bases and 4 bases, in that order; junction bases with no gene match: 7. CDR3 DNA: TGTGCCAGCAGCATGACAGGGGGCGAGGGCTATGGCTACACCTTC. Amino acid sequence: CASSMTGGEGYGYTF.

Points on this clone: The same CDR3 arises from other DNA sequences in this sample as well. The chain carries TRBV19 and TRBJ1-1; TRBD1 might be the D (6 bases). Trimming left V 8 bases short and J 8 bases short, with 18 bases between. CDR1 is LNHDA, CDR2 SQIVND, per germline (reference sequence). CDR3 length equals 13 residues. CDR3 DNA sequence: TGTGCCAGTTCCTTGCCCAGGGGCGCCGAAGCTTTCTTT. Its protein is CASSLPRGAEAFF.

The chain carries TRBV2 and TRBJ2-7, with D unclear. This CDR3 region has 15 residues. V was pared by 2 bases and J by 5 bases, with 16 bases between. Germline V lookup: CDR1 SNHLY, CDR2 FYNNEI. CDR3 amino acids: CASSELSGASHEQYF. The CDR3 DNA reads TGTGCCAGCAGTGAACTAAGTGGAGCAAGTCACGAGCAGTACTTC. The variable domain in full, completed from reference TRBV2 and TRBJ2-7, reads EPEVTQTPSHQVTQMGQEVILRCVPISNHLYFYWYRQILGQKVEFLVSFYNNEISEKSEIFDDQFSVERPDGSNFTLKIRSTKLEDSAMYFCASSELSGASHEQYFGPGTRLTVT.

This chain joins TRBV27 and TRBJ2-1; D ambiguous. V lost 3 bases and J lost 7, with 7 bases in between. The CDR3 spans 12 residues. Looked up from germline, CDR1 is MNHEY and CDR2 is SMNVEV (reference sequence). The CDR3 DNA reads TGTGCCAGCAGTTTGTTCGGGAATGAGCAGTTCTTC. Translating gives CASSLFGNEQFF.

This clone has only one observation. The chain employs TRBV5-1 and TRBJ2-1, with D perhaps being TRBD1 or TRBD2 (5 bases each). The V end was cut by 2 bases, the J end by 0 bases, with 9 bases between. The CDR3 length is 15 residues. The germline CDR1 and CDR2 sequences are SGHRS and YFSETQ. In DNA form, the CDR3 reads TGCGCCAGCAGCTTCGAGGGGAGCTCCTACAATGAGCAGTTCTTC. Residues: CASSFEGSSYNEQFF.

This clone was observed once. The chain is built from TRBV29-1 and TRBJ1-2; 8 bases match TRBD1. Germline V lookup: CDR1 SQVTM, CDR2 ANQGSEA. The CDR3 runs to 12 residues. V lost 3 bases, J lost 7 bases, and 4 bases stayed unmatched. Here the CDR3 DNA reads TGCAGCGTTGAGGCAGGGGGCCTTGGCTACACCTTC. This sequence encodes CSVEAGGLGYTF. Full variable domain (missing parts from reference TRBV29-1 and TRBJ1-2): SAVISQKPSRDICQRGTSLTIQCQVDSQVTMMFWYRQQPGQSLTLIATANQGSEATYESGFVIDKFPISRPNLTFSTLTVSNMSPEDSSIYLCSVEAGGLGYTFGSGTRLTVV.

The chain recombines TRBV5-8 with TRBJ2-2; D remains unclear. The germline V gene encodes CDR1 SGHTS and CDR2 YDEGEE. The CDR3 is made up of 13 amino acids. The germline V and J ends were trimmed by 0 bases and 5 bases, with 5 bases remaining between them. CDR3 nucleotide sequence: TGTGCCAGCAGCTTGGGGGGTACCGGGGAGCTGTTTTTT. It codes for CASSLGGTGELFF.

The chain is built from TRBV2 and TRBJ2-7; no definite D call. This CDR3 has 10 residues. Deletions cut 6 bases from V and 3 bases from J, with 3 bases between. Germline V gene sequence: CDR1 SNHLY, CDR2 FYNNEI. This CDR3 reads CASRDYEQYF. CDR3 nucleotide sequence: TGTGCCAGCAGAGACTACGAGCAGTACTTC.

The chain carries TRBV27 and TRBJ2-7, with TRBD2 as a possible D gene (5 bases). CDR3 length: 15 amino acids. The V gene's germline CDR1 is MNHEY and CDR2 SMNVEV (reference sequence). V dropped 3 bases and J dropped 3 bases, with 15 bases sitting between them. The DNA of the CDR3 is TGTGCCAGCAGTTTTCGAGGGTTCGCGGACTACGAGCAGTACTTC. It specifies CASSFRGFADYEQYF.

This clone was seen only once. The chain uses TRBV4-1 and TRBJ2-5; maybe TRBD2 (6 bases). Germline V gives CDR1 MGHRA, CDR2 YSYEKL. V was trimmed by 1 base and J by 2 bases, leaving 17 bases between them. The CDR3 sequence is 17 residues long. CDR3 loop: CASSQGWAGNSQETQYF. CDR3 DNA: TGCGCCAGCAGCCAAGGTTGGGCGGGGAATTCACAAGAGACCCAGTACTTC.

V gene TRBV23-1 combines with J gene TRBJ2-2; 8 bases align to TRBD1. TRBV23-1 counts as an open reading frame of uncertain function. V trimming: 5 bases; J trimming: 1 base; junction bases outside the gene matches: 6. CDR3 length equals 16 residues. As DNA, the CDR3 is TGCGCCAGCAGTTACCTTGGGACAGGGAACACCGGGGAGCTGTTTTTT. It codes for CASSYLGTGNTGELFF.

CDR3 in amino acids: CASRGGTDEKLFF. The CDR3 DNA reads as TGTGCCAGCAGAGGAGGGACAGACGAAAAACTGTTTTTT. The chain is built from TRBV9 and TRBJ1-4, with 7 bases matching TRBD1. Germline CDR1 reads SGDLS; CDR2 reads YYNGEE. The CDR3 consists of 13 residues. V was clipped by 5 bases and J by 8 bases; unmatched bases: 6.

CDR3 region: CASSSTGGHQPQHF. The DNA for the CDR3 is TGTGCCAGCAGTTCCACTGGGGGACATCAGCCCCAGCATTTT. This chain joins TRBV6-5 and TRBJ1-5, with a weak D call TRBD1 (5 bases). The CDR3 has 14 amino acids. In germline, CDR1 is MNHEY, CDR2 SVGAGI. Trimming took off 4 bases at V and 5 bases at J, with 12 bases between the two ends.

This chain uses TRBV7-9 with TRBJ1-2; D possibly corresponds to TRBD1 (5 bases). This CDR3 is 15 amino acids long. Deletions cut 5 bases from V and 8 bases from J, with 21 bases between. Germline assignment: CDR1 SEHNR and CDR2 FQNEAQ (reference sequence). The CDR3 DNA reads TGTGCCAGCAGCGACGCCGGGACGAAGCGACGGGGCTACACCTTC. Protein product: CASSDAGTKRRGYTF. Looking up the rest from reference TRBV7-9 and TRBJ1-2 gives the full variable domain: DTGVSQNPRHKITKRGQNVTFRCDPISEHNRLYWYRQTLGQGPEFLTYFQNEAQLEKSRLLSDRFSAERPKGSFSTLEIQRTEQGDSAMYLCASSDAGTKRRGYTFGSGTRLTVV.

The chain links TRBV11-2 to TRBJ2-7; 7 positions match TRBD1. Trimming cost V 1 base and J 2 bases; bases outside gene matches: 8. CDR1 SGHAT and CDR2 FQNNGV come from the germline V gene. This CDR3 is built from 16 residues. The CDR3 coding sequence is TGTGCCAGCAGCTTAGTAGAGAGGGGGCCCACCTACGAGCAGTACTTC. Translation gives CASSLVERGPTYEQYF. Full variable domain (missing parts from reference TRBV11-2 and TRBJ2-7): EAGVAQSPRYKIIEKRQSVAFWCNPISGHATLYWYQQILGQGPKLLIQFQNNGVVDDSQLPKDRFSAERLKGVDSTLKIQPAKLEDSAVYLCASSLVERGPTYEQYFGPGTRLTVT.

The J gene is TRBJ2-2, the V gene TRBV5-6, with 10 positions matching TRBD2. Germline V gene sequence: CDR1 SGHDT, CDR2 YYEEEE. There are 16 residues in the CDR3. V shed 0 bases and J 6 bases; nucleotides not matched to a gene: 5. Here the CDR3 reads CASSLGSGGAAGELFF. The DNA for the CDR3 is TGTGCCAGCAGCTTGGGGAGCGGGGGGGCCGCCGGGGAGCTGTTTTTT.

This CDR3 is CASSQDFPGTEETQYF. The CDR3 DNA sequence: TGCGCCAGCAGCCAAGATTTTCCCGGGACCGAGGAGACCCAGTACTTC. The chain has TRBV4-3 and TRBJ2-5; perhaps D is TRBD1 or TRBD2 (5 bases each). The V end lost 0 bases, the J end lost 5 bases, and 16 bases lay between the germline ends. The CDR3 consists of 16 residues. Per germline, CDR1 LGHNA and CDR2 YSLEER.

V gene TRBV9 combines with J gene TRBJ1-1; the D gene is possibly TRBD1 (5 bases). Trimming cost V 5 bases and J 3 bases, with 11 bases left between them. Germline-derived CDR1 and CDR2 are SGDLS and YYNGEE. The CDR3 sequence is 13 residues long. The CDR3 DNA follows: TGTGCCAGCAGTAGCGGGGGATACACTGAAGCTTTCTTT. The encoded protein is CASSSGGYTEAFF.